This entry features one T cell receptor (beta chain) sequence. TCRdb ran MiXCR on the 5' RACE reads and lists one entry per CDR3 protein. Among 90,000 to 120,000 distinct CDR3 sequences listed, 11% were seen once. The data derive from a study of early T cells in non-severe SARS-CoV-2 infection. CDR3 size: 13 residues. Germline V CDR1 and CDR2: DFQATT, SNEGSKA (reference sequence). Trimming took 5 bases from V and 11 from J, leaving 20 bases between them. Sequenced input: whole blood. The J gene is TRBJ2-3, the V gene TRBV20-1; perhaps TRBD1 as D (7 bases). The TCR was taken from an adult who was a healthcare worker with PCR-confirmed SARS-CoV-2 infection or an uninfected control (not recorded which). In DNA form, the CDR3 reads TGCAGTGCTTCAGGGGGGAGCCCCATCGGGCAGTATTTT. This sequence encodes CSASGGSPIGQYF.